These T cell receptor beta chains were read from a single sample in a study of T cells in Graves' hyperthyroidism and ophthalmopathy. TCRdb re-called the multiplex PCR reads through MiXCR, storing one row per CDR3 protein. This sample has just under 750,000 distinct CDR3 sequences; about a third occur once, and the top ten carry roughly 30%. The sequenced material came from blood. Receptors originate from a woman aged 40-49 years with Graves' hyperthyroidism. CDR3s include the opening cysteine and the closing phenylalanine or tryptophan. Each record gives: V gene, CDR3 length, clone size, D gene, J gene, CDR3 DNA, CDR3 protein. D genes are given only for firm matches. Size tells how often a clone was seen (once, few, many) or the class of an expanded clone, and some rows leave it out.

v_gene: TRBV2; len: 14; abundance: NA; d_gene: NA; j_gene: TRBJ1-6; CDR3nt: TGTGCTAGAGACGACCGGGTCGGCGGCTCACCCCTCCACTTT; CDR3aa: CARDDRVGGSPLHF
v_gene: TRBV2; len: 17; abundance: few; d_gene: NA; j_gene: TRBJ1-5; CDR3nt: TGTGCCAGCAGGAAAACAGGGTATGGGTGGGGCAATCAGCCCCAGCATTTT; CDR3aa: CASRKTGYGWGNQPQHF
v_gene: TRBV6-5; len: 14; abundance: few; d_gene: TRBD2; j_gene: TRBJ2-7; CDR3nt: TGTGCCAGCAGTCCCGGGGGAGGGGCCTACGAGCAGTACTTC; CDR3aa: CASSPGGGAYEQYF
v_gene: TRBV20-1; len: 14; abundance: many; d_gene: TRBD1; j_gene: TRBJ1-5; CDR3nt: TGCAGTGCTACCGGGACAGGGGCCGCTCAGCCCCAGCATTTT; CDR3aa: CSATGTGAAQPQHF
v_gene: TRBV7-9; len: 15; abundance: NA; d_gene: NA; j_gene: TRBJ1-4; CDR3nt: TGTGCCAGCAGCCAAGAGGCCAGGGGTCGTGAAAAACTGTTTTTT; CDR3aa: CASSQEARGREKLFF
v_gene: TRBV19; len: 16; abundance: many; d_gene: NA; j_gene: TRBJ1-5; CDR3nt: TGTGCCAGTAGTATAGTAGGGAAACATTACAATCAGCCCCAGCATTTT; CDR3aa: CASSIVGKHYNQPQHF
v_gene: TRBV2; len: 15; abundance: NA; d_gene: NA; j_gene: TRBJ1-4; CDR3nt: TGTGCCAGCAGCCGAGAGCCCGGGGCTGGGGAAAAACTGTTTTTT; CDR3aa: CASSREPGAGEKLFF
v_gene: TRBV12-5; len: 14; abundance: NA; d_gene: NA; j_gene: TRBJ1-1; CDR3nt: TGTGCTAGTGGCCCCTTCGGCGGGCTGGCTGAAGCTTTCTTT; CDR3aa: CASGPFGGLAEAFF
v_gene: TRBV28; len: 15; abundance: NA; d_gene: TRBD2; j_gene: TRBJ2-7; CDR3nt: TGTGCCAGCAGCATCGGGGGGAGCGGGGCCTACGAGCAGTACTTC; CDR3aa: CASSIGGSGAYEQYF
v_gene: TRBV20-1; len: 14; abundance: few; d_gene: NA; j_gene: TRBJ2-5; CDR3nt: TGCAGTGCCCCACCTCCTTGGGGTCAAGAGACCCAGTACTTC; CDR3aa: CSAPPPWGQETQYF
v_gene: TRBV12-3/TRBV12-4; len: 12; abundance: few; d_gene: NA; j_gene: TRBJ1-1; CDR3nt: TGTGCCAGCAGACAGGGTTTCACTGAAGCTTTCTTT; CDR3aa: CASRQGFTEAFF
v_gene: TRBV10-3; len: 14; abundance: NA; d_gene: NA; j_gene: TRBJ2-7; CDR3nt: TGTGCCATCAGTGCTCTTGTTAGCTCCTACGAGCAGTACTTC; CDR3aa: CAISALVSSYEQYF
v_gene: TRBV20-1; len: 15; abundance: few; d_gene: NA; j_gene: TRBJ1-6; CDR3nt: TGCAGTGCTAGACAGCGGGGGGGCTTGAATTCACCCCTCCACTTT; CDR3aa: CSARQRGGLNSPLHF
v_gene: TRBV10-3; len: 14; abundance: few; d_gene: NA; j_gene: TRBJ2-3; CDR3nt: TGTGCCATCACTAACCAGGGGAAGACAGATACGCAGTATTTT; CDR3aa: CAITNQGKTDTQYF
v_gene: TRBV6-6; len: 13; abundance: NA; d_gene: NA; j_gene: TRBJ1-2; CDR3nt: TGTGCCAGCAGCCAAGTGGAGGGACTTGGCTACACCTTC; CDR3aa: CASSQVEGLGYTF
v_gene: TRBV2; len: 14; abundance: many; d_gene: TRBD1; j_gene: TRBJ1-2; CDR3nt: TGTGCCAGCAGTGATGTGACAGGGGACTATGGCTACACCTTC; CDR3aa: CASSDVTGDYGYTF
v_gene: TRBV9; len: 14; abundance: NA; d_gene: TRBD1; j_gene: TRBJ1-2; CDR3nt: TGTGCCAGCAGCCGAGGGACAGGGTTCTATGGCTACACCTTC; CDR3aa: CASSRGTGFYGYTF
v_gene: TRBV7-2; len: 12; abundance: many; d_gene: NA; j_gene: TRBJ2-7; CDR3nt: TGTGCCAGCAGTGAGGGGGGGTACGAGCAGTACTTC; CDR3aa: CASSEGGYEQYF
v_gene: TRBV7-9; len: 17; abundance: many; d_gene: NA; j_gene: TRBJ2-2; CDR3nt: TGTGCCAGCAGCTGGGGGAAGGGACGCCCGAACACCGGGGAGCTGTTTTTT; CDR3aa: CASSWGKGRPNTGELFF
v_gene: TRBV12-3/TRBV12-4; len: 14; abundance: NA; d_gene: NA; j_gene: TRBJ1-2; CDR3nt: TGTGCCAGCAGGACCATACACGGTAGGGATGGCTACACCTTC; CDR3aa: CASRTIHGRDGYTF
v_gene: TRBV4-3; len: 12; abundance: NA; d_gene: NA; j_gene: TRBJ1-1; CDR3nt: TGCGCCAGCAGCCAAGGGTGGAGGGGAGCTTTCTTT; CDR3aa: CASSQGWRGAFF
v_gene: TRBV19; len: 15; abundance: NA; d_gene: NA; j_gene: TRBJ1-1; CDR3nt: TGTGCCAGTAGTATGACCTGGCTCGGGAACACTGAAGCTTTCTTT; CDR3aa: CASSMTWLGNTEAFF
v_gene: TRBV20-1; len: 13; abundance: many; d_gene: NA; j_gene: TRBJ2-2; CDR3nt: TGCAGTGCCTGGGACTCCTCCACCGGGGAGCTGTTTTTT; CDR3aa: CSAWDSSTGELFF
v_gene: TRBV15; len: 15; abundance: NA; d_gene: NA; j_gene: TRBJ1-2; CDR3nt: TGTGCCACCAGCAGTCATTCCGTGGTTAACTATGGCTACACCTTC; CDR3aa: CATSSHSVVNYGYTF
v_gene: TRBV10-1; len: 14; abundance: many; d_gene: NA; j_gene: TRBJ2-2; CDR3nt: TGCGCCAGCAGCCAATACAAGAACACCGGGGAGCTGTTTTTT; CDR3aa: CASSQYKNTGELFF
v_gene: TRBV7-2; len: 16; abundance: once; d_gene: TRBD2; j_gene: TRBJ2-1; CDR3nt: TGTGCCAGCAGCCCGGGACTAGCGGGAGACGGCGTTGAGCAGTTCTTC; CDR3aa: CASSPGLAGDGVEQFF
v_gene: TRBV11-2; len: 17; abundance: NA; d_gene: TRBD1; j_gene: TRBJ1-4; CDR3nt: TGTGCCAGCAGCTTAGAGACGGCCGGGACAGGGAAAGAAAAACTGTTTTTT; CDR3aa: CASSLETAGTGKEKLFF
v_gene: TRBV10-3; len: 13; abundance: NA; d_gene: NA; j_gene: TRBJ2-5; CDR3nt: TGTGCCATCACCCGAGACACCACAGAGACCCAGTACTTC; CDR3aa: CAITRDTTETQYF
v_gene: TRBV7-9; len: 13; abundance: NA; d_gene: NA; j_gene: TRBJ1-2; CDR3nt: TGTGCCAGCAGCGTCGCAACCTGGGATGGCTACACCTTC; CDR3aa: CASSVATWDGYTF
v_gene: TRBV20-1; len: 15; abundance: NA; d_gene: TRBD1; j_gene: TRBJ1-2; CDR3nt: TGCAGTGCGAGACCGTGGACAGGGTACTCCTATGGCTACACCTTC; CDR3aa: CSARPWTGYSYGYTF
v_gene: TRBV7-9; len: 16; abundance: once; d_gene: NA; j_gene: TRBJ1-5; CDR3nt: TGTGCCAGCAGCTCCTGGGGCAGGGAGGGCAATCAGCCCCAGCATTTT; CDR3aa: CASSSWGREGNQPQHF
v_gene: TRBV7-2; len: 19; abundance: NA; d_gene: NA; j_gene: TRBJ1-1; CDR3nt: TGTGCCAGCAGCTTTGGCTTCCCCCGAAGGGTCGCTATGAACACTGAAGCTTTCTTT; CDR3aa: CASSFGFPRRVAMNTEAFF
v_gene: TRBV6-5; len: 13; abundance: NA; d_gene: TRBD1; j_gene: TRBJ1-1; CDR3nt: TGTGCCAGCAGTCGGGGACAGGACACCAAAGCTTTCTTT; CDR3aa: CASSRGQDTKAFF
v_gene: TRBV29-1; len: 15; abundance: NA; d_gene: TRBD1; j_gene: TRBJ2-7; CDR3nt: TGCAGCGTTGAAGAGGGGGCAGGGGGCGAGTACGAGCAGTACTTC; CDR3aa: CSVEEGAGGEYEQYF
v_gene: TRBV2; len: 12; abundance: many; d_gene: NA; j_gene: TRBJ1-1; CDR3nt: TGTGCCAGCAGTGAGTGGGAAACTGAAGCTTTCTTT; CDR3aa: CASSEWETEAFF
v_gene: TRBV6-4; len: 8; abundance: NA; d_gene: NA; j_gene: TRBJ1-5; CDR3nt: TGTGCCAGCAGCAGACAGCATTTT; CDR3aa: CASSRQHF
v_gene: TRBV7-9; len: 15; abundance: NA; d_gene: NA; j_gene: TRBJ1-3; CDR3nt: TGTGCCAGCAGCTTTCAGGGACCCCTGGGAAACACCATATATTTT; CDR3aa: CASSFQGPLGNTIYF
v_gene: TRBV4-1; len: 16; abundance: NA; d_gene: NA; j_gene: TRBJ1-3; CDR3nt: TGCGCCAGCAGCCAAGTGTCCGGGACCTCTGGAAACACCATATATTTT; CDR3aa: CASSQVSGTSGNTIYF
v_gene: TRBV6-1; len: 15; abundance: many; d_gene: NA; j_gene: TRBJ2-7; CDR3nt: TGTGCCAGCAGTGAAGGGAGGGGGCCAGCCTACGAGCAGTACTTC; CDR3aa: CASSEGRGPAYEQYF
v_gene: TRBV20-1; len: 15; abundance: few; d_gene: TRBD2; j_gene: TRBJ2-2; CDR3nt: TGCAGTGCTAGAAGGGCGGGAGGGCCGGCCGGGGAGCTGTTTTTT; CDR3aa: CSARRAGGPAGELFF
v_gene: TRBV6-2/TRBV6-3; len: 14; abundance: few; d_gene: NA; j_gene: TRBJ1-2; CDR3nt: TGTGCCAGCAGCAACCCGGGGACTGCGGTGGGCTACACCTTC; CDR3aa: CASSNPGTAVGYTF
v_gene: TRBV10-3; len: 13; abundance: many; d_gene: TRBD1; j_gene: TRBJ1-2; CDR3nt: TGTGCCATCAAGAGGGACAGGGATGGGGGCTACACCTTC; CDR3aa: CAIKRDRDGGYTF
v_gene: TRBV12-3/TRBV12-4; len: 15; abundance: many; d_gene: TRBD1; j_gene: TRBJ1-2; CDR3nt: TGTGCCAGCACCCTCGCCCCACAGGGGGCGAATGGCTACACCTTC; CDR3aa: CASTLAPQGANGYTF
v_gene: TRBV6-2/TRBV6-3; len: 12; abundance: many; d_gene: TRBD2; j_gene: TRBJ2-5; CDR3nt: TGTGCCAGCAGTACTAGCGGGGAGACCCAGTACTTC; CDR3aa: CASSTSGETQYF
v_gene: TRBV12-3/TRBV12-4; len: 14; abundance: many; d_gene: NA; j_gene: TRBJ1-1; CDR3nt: TGTGCCAGCAGACCAGGGACGGCGAACACTGAAGCTTTCTTT; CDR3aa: CASRPGTANTEAFF
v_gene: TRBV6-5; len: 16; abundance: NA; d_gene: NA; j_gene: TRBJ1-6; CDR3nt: TGTGCCAGCAGTTACTCGACGGGGGCGCGGGATTCACCCCTCCACTTT; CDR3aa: CASSYSTGARDSPLHF
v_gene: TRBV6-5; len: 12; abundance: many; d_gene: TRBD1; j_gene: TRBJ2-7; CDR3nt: TGTGCCAGCAGGGGACAGACCTACGAGCAGTACTTC; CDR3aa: CASRGQTYEQYF
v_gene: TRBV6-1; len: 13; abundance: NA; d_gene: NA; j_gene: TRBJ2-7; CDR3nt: TGTGCCGCAGGGGGAGGGAATCAGTACGAGCAGTACTTC; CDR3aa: CAAGGGNQYEQYF
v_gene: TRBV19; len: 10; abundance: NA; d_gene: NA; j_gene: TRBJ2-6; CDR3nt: TGTGCCAGTAGTCCCAACGTCCTGACTTTC; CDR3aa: CASSPNVLTF
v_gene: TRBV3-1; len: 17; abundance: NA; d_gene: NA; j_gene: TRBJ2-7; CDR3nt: TGTGCCAGCAGCCAAGTTGACAGAATTACGACCTCCTACGAGCAGTACTTC; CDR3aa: CASSQVDRITTSYEQYF
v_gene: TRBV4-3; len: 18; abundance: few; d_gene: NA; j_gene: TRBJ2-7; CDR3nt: TGCGCCAGCAGCCAAGGTCCAGGGGCTTCCCCCCGTTACGACGAGCAGTACTTC; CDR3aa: CASSQGPGASPRYDEQYF
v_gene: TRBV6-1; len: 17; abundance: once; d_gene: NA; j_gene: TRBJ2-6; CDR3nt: TGTGCCAGCGTCCGTCTCGGACGGGGCTCTGGGGCCAACGTCCTGACTTTC; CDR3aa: CASVRLGRGSGANVLTF
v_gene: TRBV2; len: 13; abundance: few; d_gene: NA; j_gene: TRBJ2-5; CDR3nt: TGTGCCAGCAGCCAAGAGGGATCAGAGACCCAGTACTTC; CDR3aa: CASSQEGSETQYF
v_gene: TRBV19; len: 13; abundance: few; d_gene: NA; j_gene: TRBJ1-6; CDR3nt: TGTGCCAGTAGTCACCCAAACAATTCACCCCTCCACTTT; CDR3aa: CASSHPNNSPLHF
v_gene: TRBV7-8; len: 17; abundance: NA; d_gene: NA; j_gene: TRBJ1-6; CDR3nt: TGTGCCAGCAGCTTAGGCCCCGGCGGGAATTATAATTCACCCCTCCACTTT; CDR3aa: CASSLGPGGNYNSPLHF
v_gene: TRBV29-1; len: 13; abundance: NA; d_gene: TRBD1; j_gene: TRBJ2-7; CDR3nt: TGCAGCGTTCTCCCGGGACAGAGCTACGAGCAGTACTTC; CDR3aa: CSVLPGQSYEQYF
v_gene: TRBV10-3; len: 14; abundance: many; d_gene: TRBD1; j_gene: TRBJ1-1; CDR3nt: TGTGCCATCAGTCGGGACAGGGCGAACACTGAAGCTTTCTTT; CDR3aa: CAISRDRANTEAFF